A single sample gave rise to the 2 T cell receptor beta chains below, sequenced in a study of OX40 agonist ivuxolimab in advanced cancers. Assay used: immunoSEQ multiplex PCR; TCRdb lists only in-frame clones, some missing. The sample holds roughly 80,000 clones, about nine tenths seen once. The input for sequencing was CD4+ or CD8+ T cells sorted from blood, taken in a trial of the OX40 agonist ivuxolimab. The receptors were gathered from an adult with an advanced solid tumor such as melanoma, head and neck, liver or kidney cancer.

V gene TRBV6-1 combines with J gene TRBJ1-3; the D gene is possibly TRBD1 (5 bases). V lost 4 bases and J 2 bases, leaving 9 bases between the germline ends. The germline V gene has CDR1 MNHNS and CDR2 SASEGT. This CDR3 spans 14 amino acids. DNA for the CDR3: TGTGCCAGCAGTGCCTTGGGGGCTGGAAACACCATATATTTT. This codes for CASSALGAGNTIYF.

This clone is a singleton in its sample. The chain combines TRBV6-1 with TRBJ1-4, with D maybe TRBD1 (5 bases). The CDR3 length is 15 residues. Germline loops: CDR1 MNHNS, CDR2 SASEGT. V was pared by 4 bases and J by 0 bases, with 9 bases between. CDR3 in DNA: TGTGCCAGCAGTGGAGGGGATGCAACTAATGAAAAACTGTTTTTT. Protein product: CASSGGDATNEKLFF.